The source of this TCR beta chain is a study of OX40 agonist ivuxolimab in advanced cancers. Study as a whole: Dose-escalation patients had hepatocellular carcinoma, melanoma, renal cell or head and neck cancer. Males comprised roughly four fifths of the group, whose mean age was approximately 60 years (range roughly 23 to 90). Study results and limitations: CD4+ T cells averaged fewer expanded clones than CD8+ T cells.

Measured with immunoSEQ multiplex PCR; TCRdb has only the in-frame clones, and not every one. The table has approximately 70,000 clones, about 94% seen once. This clone was seen once. What it binds is unknown. The CDR3 covers 13 residues. V was cut by 3 bases and J by 8 bases, with 10 bases left in between. Germline V CDR1 and CDR2: MNHEY, SMNVEV (reference sequence). This TCR was recovered from an adult with an advanced solid tumor such as melanoma, head and neck, liver or kidney cancer. The chain links TRBV27 to TRBJ1-4, with no clear D. This material consisted of CD4+ or CD8+ T cells sorted from blood, taken in a trial of the OX40 agonist ivuxolimab. The DNA for the CDR3 is TGTGCCAGCAGTTTGAGGGAGGGAGAAAAACTGTTTTTT. This codes for CASSLREGEKLFF.